These T cell receptor beta chains were read from a single sample in a study of radiation and T cells in renal cell carcinoma. Sequencing was performed with immunoSEQ multiplex PCR; in TCRdb, only in-frame clones are kept and a portion is missing. This table holds fewer than 6,500 clones, around 65% found once. Specimen: tumor tissue, collected from a patient whose treatment was nephrectomy without radiotherapy. Source of these receptors: a human donor with renal cell carcinoma. Both conserved end residues are part of each CDR3. The D gene is left open where the match is weak. Where a row states a size, it is once, few, many or the class of an expanded clone; other rows omit it.

d_call j_call clone_size v_call cdr3_nt cdr3_aa
NA TRBJ2-2 NA TRBV5-6 TGTGCCAGCAGTCCTGACAGGGGAGGGACCGGGGAGCTGTTTTTT CASSPDRGGTGELFF
NA TRBJ1-2 NA TRBV5-6 TGTGCCAGCAGCTTGTGGGCATTCAATCGTTATGGCTACACCTTC CASSLWAFNRYGYTF
NA TRBJ2-2 once TRBV4-1 TGCGCCAGCAGCCAAGTTTCGGGGACCGGGGAGCTGTTTTTT CASSQVSGTGELFF
NA TRBJ2-7 NA TRBV11-2 TGTGCCAGCAGCTTAGTGGCCAACCTCATCTACGAGCAGTACTTC CASSLVANLIYEQYF
NA TRBJ2-4 NA TRBV19 TGTGCCAGTAGCCCGTCCAGGGAAAACATTCAGTACTTC CASSPSRENIQYF
NA TRBJ2-7 NA TRBV6-5 TGTGCCAGCAGTTCAAGACAGTCCGGCTCCTACGAGCAGTACTTC CASSSRQSGSYEQYF
NA TRBJ1-5 NA TRBV9 TGTGCCAGCAGCGTGGGGGACTTCAATCAGCCCCAGCATTTT CASSVGDFNQPQHF
NA TRBJ2-2 NA TRBV2 TGTGCCAGCAAGAGGGAGAACACCGGGGAGCTGTTTTTT CASKRENTGELFF
NA TRBJ2-7 few TRBV5-4 TGTGCCAGCAGCTTGGCTCCAGCAGGGCCAAACTCCTACGAGCAGTACTTC CASSLAPAGPNSYEQYF
NA TRBJ1-5 few TRBV30 TGTGCCTGGAGGGGGGCCTATAGCAATCAGCCCCAGCATTTT CAWRGAYSNQPQHF
TRBD2 TRBJ2-5 few TRBV27 TGTGCCAGCAGTTTTGGTAGCGGGACAAAGACCCAGTACTTC CASSFGSGTKTQYF
NA TRBJ2-5 few TRBV27 TGTGCCAGCAGACTGGACGGGTACACAGAGACCCAGTACTTC CASRLDGYTETQYF
TRBD2 TRBJ2-7 NA TRBV19 TGTGCCAGTAGTATTCGGGCTAGCGGGACCTACGAGCAGTACTTC CASSIRASGTYEQYF
NA TRBJ2-1 few TRBV10-3 TGTGCCATCAGTGAAGCTAAGGGGTCCTCCTACAATGAGCAGTTCTTC CAISEAKGSSYNEQFF
NA TRBJ1-3 NA TRBV7-2 TGTGCCAGCAGCTTAGGCGGTTCGGCTGGAAACACCATATATTTT CASSLGGSAGNTIYF
NA TRBJ2-7 NA TRBV4-1 TGCGCCAGCAGCCAAAGGGCAGGGGCTTCCTACGAGCAGTACTTC CASSQRAGASYEQYF
NA TRBJ2-7 NA TRBV2 TGTGCCAGCAGTGCGTCACGAATGGGGGAGCAGTACTTC CASSASRMGEQYF
NA TRBJ2-3 NA TRBV6-6 TGTGCCAGCAGTTACCACGTCGACCAAGATACGCAGTATTTT CASSYHVDQDTQYF
NA TRBJ2-2 NA TRBV21-1 TGTGCCAGCAGCATCCTACTAGCGGGAGGGACCGGGGAGCTGTTTTTT CASSILLAGGTGELFF
TRBD1 TRBJ2-7 NA TRBV30 TGTGCCTGGACCTACAGGGGATACGAGCAGTACTTC CAWTYRGYEQYF
TRBD2 TRBJ2-7 NA TRBV27 TGTGCCAGCAGTTTTTTTAGCGGGAGCAACGAGCAGTACTTC CASSFFSGSNEQYF
NA TRBJ1-1 few TRBV2 TGTGCCAGCAGGGAGACAGTCATGAACACTGAAGCTTTCTTT CASRETVMNTEAFF
TRBD1 TRBJ2-7 NA TRBV7-8 TGTGCCAGCAGCTTAACATCAACCCAACGGACAGGGGGCTACGAGCAGTACTTC CASSLTSTQRTGGYEQYF
NA TRBJ2-7 NA TRBV7-8 TGTGCCAGCAGCTTAGAAGTTAGCGGTTACGAGCAGTACTTC CASSLEVSGYEQYF
NA TRBJ2-7 NA TRBV7-9 TGTGCCAGCAGCTTAGCCCAAAGGACCGAGCAGTACTTC CASSLAQRTEQYF
NA TRBJ1-1 NA TRBV6-5 TGTGCCAGCAGACAGGGCGGGGTAAACACTGAAGCTTTCTTT CASRQGGVNTEAFF
NA TRBJ1-3 few TRBV6-5 TGTGCCAGCAGTGACTGGGGTCTTGGAAACACCATATATTTT CASSDWGLGNTIYF
NA TRBJ2-3 few TRBV15 TGTGCCACCAGCAGAGTAGTCAGCGCAACAGATACGCAGTATTTT CATSRVVSATDTQYF
NA TRBJ2-5 NA TRBV4-1 TGCGCCAGCAGCCGAAGGGGGTTAGAGACCCAGTACTTC CASSRRGLETQYF
NA TRBJ1-1 few TRBV28 TGTGCCAGCAGTTTTATACCACAGGGCACTGAAGCTTTCTTT CASSFIPQGTEAFF
NA TRBJ1-1 NA TRBV6-1 TGTGCCAGCAGCCGATCTGTGGACATGAACACTGAAGCTTTCTTT CASSRSVDMNTEAFF
TRBD2 TRBJ2-7 NA TRBV6-5 TGTGCCAGCAGTTCGGTGAGCGGGGGGGTCGACGAGCAGTACTTC CASSSVSGGVDEQYF
NA TRBJ2-1 NA TRBV28 TGTGCCAGCAGTTGGGTGGGCAATGAGCAGTTCTTC CASSWVGNEQFF
NA TRBJ2-1 NA TRBV27 TGTGCCAGCAGTTCTCTTGCGGGGAGTAATGAGCAGTTCTTC CASSSLAGSNEQFF
NA TRBJ1-5 NA TRBV28 TGTGCCAGCAGTTTATGGGGGGGGCGCAATCAGCCCCAGCATTTT CASSLWGGRNQPQHF
NA TRBJ2-5 NA TRBV7-9 TGTGCCAGCAGCAAAATGGAGGGAGGTCAGGAGACCCAGTACTTC CASSKMEGGQETQYF
NA TRBJ2-3 NA TRBV5-8 TGTGCCAGCAGCTTGAGGTTCGACTACTCTAGCACAGATACGCAGTATTTT CASSLRFDYSSTDTQYF
NA TRBJ2-1 NA TRBV7-9 TGTGCCAGCAGCTTAGTTGTGGGTACCTACAATGAGCAGTTCTTC CASSLVVGTYNEQFF
TRBD2 TRBJ2-3 NA TRBV2 TGTGCCAGCAGTAGACTAGCGGGAACTAGCACAGATACGCAGTATTTT CASSRLAGTSTDTQYF
NA TRBJ2-3 NA TRBV2 TGTGCCAGCAGTGAAGTGGCTGGGGATACGCAGTATTTT CASSEVAGDTQYF
NA TRBJ1-2 NA TRBV7-2 TGTGCCAGCAGCTTAGGGACAAACTATGGCTACACCTTC CASSLGTNYGYTF
TRBD2 TRBJ2-7 NA TRBV7-2 TGTGCCAGCAGCCCACTCGGGACTAGCGTCGAGCAGTACTTC CASSPLGTSVEQYF
NA TRBJ1-2 NA TRBV7-2 TGTGCCAGCAGCTTGACAGAGGGTGGCTACACCTTC CASSLTEGGYTF
TRBD2 TRBJ2-3 NA TRBV27 TGTGCCAGCAGTTCCCGCACTAGCGGTCTTGGAGATACGCAGTATTTT CASSSRTSGLGDTQYF
NA TRBJ2-7 once TRBV6-8 TGTGCCAGCAGTTATAAGACGTACGAGCAGTACTTC CASSYKTYEQYF
NA TRBJ1-6 NA TRBV28 TGTGCCAGCAGTTTCAGACAGCTTAATTCACCCCTCCACTTT CASSFRQLNSPLHF
TRBD1 TRBJ2-6 NA TRBV5-4 TGTGCCAGCAGCGTACAGGGGTCTGGGGCCAACGTCCTGACTTTC CASSVQGSGANVLTF
NA TRBJ1-6 NA TRBV28 TGTGCCAGCAGTTTACTCGCAGGGCAAGGGAATTCACCCCTCCACTTT CASSLLAGQGNSPLHF
NA TRBJ2-3 NA TRBV27 TGTGCCAGCAGCCTCCGGGGAATAGCGAGTAGCACAGATACGCAGTATTTT CASSLRGIASSTDTQYF
TRBD1 TRBJ2-5 NA TRBV5-1 TGCGCCAGCAGCAGGGGACAGGGCCCGCAAGAGACCCAGTACTTC CASSRGQGPQETQYF
TRBD2 TRBJ2-2 NA TRBV5-1 TGCGCCAGCAGCTTTTTTAGCGGGAGTATATTTGCAAACACCGGGGAGCTGTTTTTT CASSFFSGSIFANTGELFF
NA TRBJ2-3 NA TRBV28 TGTGCCAGCAGTTTAGTGGAGGGGGCAGATACGCAGTATTTT CASSLVEGADTQYF
TRBD2 TRBJ2-1 NA TRBV7-3 TGTGCCAGCAGCCCGACCTGGACTAGCGGGATGTTCTTC CASSPTWTSGMFF
NA TRBJ1-1 NA TRBV7-2 TGTGCCAGCAGCTTCGGCGGGACGGGACAACTAGGAGCTTTCTTT CASSFGGTGQLGAFF
TRBD1 TRBJ2-6 few TRBV27 TGTGCCAGCAGCTACCGCTATGGGACAGGGGGCACGGCTGGGGCCAACGTCCTGACTTTC CASSYRYGTGGTAGANVLTF